The subject of this entry is one T cell receptor beta chain. The assay was immunoSEQ multiplex PCR, and TCRdb's table has in-frame clones only and misses some. The table records about 150,000 clones, around 85% of them present only once. The V gene's germline CDR1 is SNHLY and CDR2 FYNNEI. After removal of 10 bases from V and 1 base from J, the junction contained 5 bases not matched to a gene. The CDR3 covers 13 residues. The data are from a study of blood T cell repertoires in COVID-19. Study-level information: Nucleic acid was either cDNA or gDNA, and it came from T cells, B-cell-depleted T cells, or PBMCs.

This receptor was identified in a woman in her 70s with acute or convalescent COVID-19. The gene calls are TRBV2 and TRBJ1-1; TRBD1 matches 8 bases. The sequenced sample was peripheral blood. This chain's CDR3 is CATRTGTNTEAFF. As DNA, the CDR3 is TGTGCCACTAGGACAGGGACGAACACTGAAGCTTTCTTT.